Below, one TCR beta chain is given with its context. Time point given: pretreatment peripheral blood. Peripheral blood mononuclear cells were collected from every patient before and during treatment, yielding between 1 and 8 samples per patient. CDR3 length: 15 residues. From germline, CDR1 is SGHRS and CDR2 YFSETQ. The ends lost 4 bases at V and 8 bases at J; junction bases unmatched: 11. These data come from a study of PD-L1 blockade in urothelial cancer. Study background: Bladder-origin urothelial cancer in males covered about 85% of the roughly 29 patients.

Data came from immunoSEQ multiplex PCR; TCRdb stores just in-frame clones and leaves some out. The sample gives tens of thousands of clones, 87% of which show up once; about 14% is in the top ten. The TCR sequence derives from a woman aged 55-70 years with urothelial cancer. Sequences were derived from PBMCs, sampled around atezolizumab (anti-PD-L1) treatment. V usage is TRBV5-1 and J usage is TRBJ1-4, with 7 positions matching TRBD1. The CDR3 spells CASSRRQGAGEKLFF. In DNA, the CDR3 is TGCGCCAGCAGCAGAAGACAGGGTGCAGGCGAAAAACTGTTTTTT.